The 20 T cell receptor beta chains presented below share a single source sample, sequenced in a study of T-cell reconstitution after alpha-beta-depleted transplantation in children. Unique molecular identifiers were incorporated when the TCRbeta library was constructed. MiXCR, applied by TCRdb to the PCR reads, yields one record per CDR3 protein. The top ten hold approximately 19% of the sample, which has 55,000 to 90,000 distinct CDR3 sequences, roughly 5% seen once. The sequencing used PBMCs, mostly from graft donor cells, collected 180 days after TCRalphabeta/CD19-depleted stem cell transplant. These receptors came from a boy younger than two who had a stem cell transplant for acute myeloid leukemia, so the T cells may come from the graft donor.

This clonotype appeared many times. The V and J genes are TRBV27 and TRBJ1-6; D uncertain. The length of the CDR3 is 15 residues. Germline V gene data show CDR1 as MNHEY and CDR2 as SMNVEV (reference sequence). The V and J ends lost 5 bases and 7 bases respectively, with 15 bases between them. The CDR3 loop reads CASSPTGSGNSPLHF. In nucleotides, the CDR3 is TGTGCCAGCAGTCCCACGGGTTCGGGAAATTCACCCCTCCACTTT.

This clonotype was detected ten times or more. The chain is built from TRBV12-3 or TRBV12-4 and TRBJ1-5; D call uncertain. The CDR3 totals 18 residues. V was trimmed by 4 bases and J by 9 bases, leaving 28 bases between them. The CDR3 DNA reads TGTGCCAGCAGTTACCGACCCTATACCCCATCCCTATACTGGCCCCAGCATTTT. As protein: CASSYRPYTPSLYWPQHF.

In its sample, this clonotype was seen many times. The chain carries TRBV7-2 and TRBJ1-1; tentatively, D is TRBD1 (6 bases). The V end was cut by 2 bases, the J end by 6 bases, with 10 bases between. This CDR3 is built from 13 residues. The germline V gene encodes CDR1 SGHTA and CDR2 FQGNSA. The CDR3 bases are TGTGCCAGCAGCTTATGGGGGGGGCCTGAAGCTTTCTTT. It specifies CASSLWGGPEAFF.

This clonotype was counted many times. The genes are TRBV6-5 and TRBJ2-2, with unresolved D. The V and J ends lost 1 base and 1 base respectively, with 10 bases between them. The CDR3 contains 16 residues. Germline loops: CDR1 MNHEY, CDR2 SVGAGI. This CDR3 reads CASSYLAPVNTGELFF. CDR3 DNA sequence: TGTGCCAGCAGTTACTTAGCTCCAGTGAACACCGGGGAGCTGTTTTTT.

This clonotype has at least ten counts. The chain joins TRBV6-5 to TRBJ2-5, with TRBD2 as a possible D gene (6 bases). The ends were cut back, 7 bases at V and 7 bases at J, with 22 bases in the middle. Germline CDR1 reads MNHEY; CDR2 reads SVGAGI. CDR3 length equals 15 residues. CDR3 protein: CASKSYSGATRTQYF. The CDR3 DNA sequence: TGTGCCAGCAAATCTTATAGCGGCGCCACGAGGACCCAGTACTTC.

This clonotype was observed at least ten times. The rearrangement joins TRBV6-5 to TRBJ2-7; no firm D call. From germline, CDR1 is MNHEY and CDR2 SVGAGI. This CDR3 comprises 13 residues. Trimming took 8 bases from V and 6 from J, leaving 17 bases between them. Here the CDR3 DNA reads TGTGCCAGCCAACCGACCGCATCGGGCGAGCAGTACGTC. Encoded protein: CASQPTASGEQYV.

This clonotype was recorded at least ten times. The chain couples TRBV12-3 or TRBV12-4 to TRBJ1-4; D not certain. The CDR3 consists of 12 residues. V dropped 4 bases and J dropped 7 bases, with 7 bases sitting between them. As DNA, the CDR3 is TGTGCCAGCAGTTCCTTGGGTGAAAAACTGTTTTTT. This gives the protein CASSSLGEKLFF.

This clonotype was observed at least ten times. The chain links TRBV12-3 or TRBV12-4 to TRBJ1-5, with D possibly matching TRBD1 (5 bases). There are 16 residues in the CDR3. The V and J ends lost 6 bases and 6 bases respectively, with 21 bases between them. CDR3 DNA: TGTGCCAGCAGCCCCTACGCCTGGGCAGGGCCTCAGCCCCAGCATTTT. Residues: CASSPYAWAGPQPQHF.

This clonotype has at least ten counts. V gene TRBV11-2 combines with J gene TRBJ2-5; D is uncertain. Per germline, CDR1 SGHAT and CDR2 FQNNGV. The CDR3 runs 12 residues. V shed 0 bases and J shed 6 bases, with 5 bases lying between them. The CDR3 reads CASSLDGKTQYF. CDR3 DNA sequence: TGTGCCAGCAGCTTAGATGGGAAGACCCAGTACTTC.

Many counts were recorded for this clonotype. V usage is TRBV6-2 or TRBV6-3 and J usage is TRBJ2-1, with TRBD1 identical over 10 bases. Germline CDR1 is MNHEY and CDR2 is SVGEGT. The CDR3 has 14 residues. V shed 6 bases, J shed 4 bases, and the junction held 3 bases outside the gene matches. CDR3 region: CASSPGQGYNEQFF. The CDR3 DNA sequence: TGTGCCAGCAGCCCGGGACAGGGGTACAATGAGCAGTTCTTC.

This clonotype was found many times. The J gene is TRBJ2-1, the V gene TRBV5-1; 8 bases are shared with TRBD1. CDR1 and CDR2 (germline): SGHRS, YFSETQ. V was clipped by 1 base and J by 6 bases; unmatched bases: 3. The CDR3 loop spans 14 amino acids. CDR3 loop: CASSLPTGANEQFF. Written as DNA, the CDR3 is TGCGCCAGCAGCTTGCCGACAGGGGCCAATGAGCAGTTCTTC.

The V gene is TRBV30, the J gene TRBJ1-5; the D is unclear. The CDR3 is made up of 13 amino acids. Germline V gene lookup returns CDR1 GTSNPN and CDR2 SVGIG (reference sequence). Trimming pared 2 bases from V and 5 bases from J, leaving 10 bases between. CDR3 amino acids: CAWSPGGYQPQHF. The CDR3 bases are TGTGCCTGGAGTCCGGGAGGCTATCAGCCCCAGCATTTT. Using reference TRBV30 and TRBJ1-5 for the parts outside the CDR3, the full variable domain is SQTIHQWPATLVQPVGSPLSLECTVEGTSNPNLYWYRQAAGRGLQLLFYSVGIGQISSEVPQNLSASRPQDRQFILSSKKLLLSDSGFYLCAWSPGGYQPQHFGDGTRLSIL.

Ten or more counts support this clonotype. The V and J genes are TRBV20-1 and TRBJ2-2; possible D gene TRBD1, 6 bases. The CDR3 consists of 14 residues. Germline values: CDR1 DFQATT, CDR2 SNEGSKA (reference sequence). V was cut by 4 bases and J by 2 bases, with 11 bases left in between. CDR3 sequence: CSATRQENTGELFF. In DNA form, the CDR3 reads TGCAGTGCTACCCGACAGGAAAACACCGGGGAGCTGTTTTTT.

This clonotype came up many times. The rearrangement links TRBV19 to TRBJ1-6; D is uncertain. The germline V and J ends were trimmed by 8 bases and 7 bases, with 15 bases remaining between them. From germline, CDR1 is LNHDA and CDR2 SQIVND (reference sequence). The CDR3 spans 14 residues. CDR3: CASGSTGGNSPLHF. The CDR3 region has the DNA TGTGCCAGTGGGTCCACGGGCGGGAATTCACCCCTCCACTTT.

This clonotype was counted at least ten times. This chain uses TRBV5-1 with TRBJ2-1; 10 positions agree with TRBD2. The CDR3 spans 19 residues. The V and J ends lost 4 bases and 7 bases, in that order; junction bases with no gene match: 20. Germline CDR1 is SGHRS and CDR2 is YFSETQ. DNA for the CDR3: TGCGCCAGCAGCCCCGAAGTCCTAGCGGGGGCCGCCTTTGAGAATGAGCAGTTCTTC. As protein: CASSPEVLAGAAFENEQFF.

Many counts were recorded for this clonotype. The chain uses TRBV28 and TRBJ2-3; possibly TRBD2 for D (6 bases). The length of the CDR3 is 14 residues. From germline, CDR1 is MDHEN and CDR2 SYDVKM. The V end was cut by 5 bases, the J end by 1 base, with 10 bases between. The CDR3 reads CASSRRVGTDTQYF. Here the CDR3 DNA reads TGTGCCAGCAGTAGGAGGGTTGGCACAGATACGCAGTATTTT.

This clonotype was detected ten times or more. V and J are TRBV4-3 and TRBJ2-7; D may correspond to TRBD1 or TRBD2 (5 bases each). CDR3 size: 17 residues. CDR1 and CDR2 (germline): LGHNA, YSLEER. Trimming took 1 base from V and 2 from J, leaving 18 bases between them. This CDR3 reads CASSQGGPGTVTYEQYF. The CDR3, as DNA: TGCGCCAGCAGCCAAGGTGGTCCCGGGACGGTAACCTACGAGCAGTACTTC.

This clonotype was counted many times. This rearrangement joins TRBV6-4 to TRBJ2-1; no firm D call. Trimming cost V 3 bases and J 6 bases, with 18 bases left between them. This CDR3 contains 16 residues. CDR1 and CDR2 from the germline V gene are MRHNA and SNTAGT. The CDR3 sequence: CASSEEGKAPFNEQFF. CDR3 sequence (DNA): TGTGCCAGCAGTGAGGAAGGGAAGGCCCCGTTCAATGAGCAGTTCTTC.

This clonotype was found many times. The V gene is TRBV7-3, the J gene TRBJ2-2; D perhaps matches TRBD2 (6 bases). The V gene's germline CDR1 is SGHTA and CDR2 FQGTGA. This CDR3 contains 15 residues. The V end lost 5 bases, the J end lost 0 bases, and 10 bases lay between the germline ends. CDR3 sequence reads: CASSRGGPNTGELFF. CDR3 nucleotide sequence: TGTGCCAGCAGCCGGGGAGGACCGAACACCGGGGAGCTGTTTTTT. The full variable domain, with the rest looked up from reference TRBV7-3 and TRBJ2-2, is GAGVSQTPSNKVTEKGKYVELRCDPISGHTALYWYRQSLGQGPEFLIYFQGTGAADDSGLPNDRFFAVRPEGSVSTLKIQRTERGDSAVYLCASSRGGPNTGELFFGEGSRLTVL.

The table lists this clonotype with many counts. The V call is TRBV24-1, the J call TRBJ2-1; 9 bases map to TRBD2. Germline V gene sequence: CDR1 KGHDR, CDR2 SFDVKD. The junction had 6 bases not matched to a gene; V was cut back by 1 base and J by 6 bases. The CDR3 runs to 16 residues. The DNA of the CDR3 is TGTGCCACCAGTGATTTTCTAGCGGGGAGAATCAATGAGCAGTTCTTC. Its translation is CATSDFLAGRINEQFF.